The entry below gives a single T cell receptor beta chain sequence along with its context. The data are from a study of shared clonotypes between healthy human individuals. Germline V gene data show CDR1 as LNHNV and CDR2 as YYDKDF (reference sequence). V was clipped by 0 bases and J by 4 bases; unmatched bases: 2. The CDR3 loop spans 15 amino acids. A split of CD4+ cells into CD45RA+ naive and CD45RA-negative memory subsets was performed. It was at deep level that the assay was run. For each subset, genomic DNA was distributed in equal portions over several immunoSEQ plates. Using immunoSEQ multiplex PCR, the repertoire was profiled, and TCRdb retains in-frame clones only, with some absent. This sample has 1.5 million to 1.9 million clones, with under 99% found just once.

The sample comprised naive CD4+ T cells sorted from blood. Subset defined: CD45RA+ positively selected. This receptor was identified in a man younger than 40 in good health. V and J are TRBV15 and TRBJ1-2; 10 nucleotides match TRBD1. CDR3 DNA: TGTGCCACCAGCAGAGAGGACAGGGGGTTCTATGGCTACACCTTC. The encoded protein is CATSREDRGFYGYTF.